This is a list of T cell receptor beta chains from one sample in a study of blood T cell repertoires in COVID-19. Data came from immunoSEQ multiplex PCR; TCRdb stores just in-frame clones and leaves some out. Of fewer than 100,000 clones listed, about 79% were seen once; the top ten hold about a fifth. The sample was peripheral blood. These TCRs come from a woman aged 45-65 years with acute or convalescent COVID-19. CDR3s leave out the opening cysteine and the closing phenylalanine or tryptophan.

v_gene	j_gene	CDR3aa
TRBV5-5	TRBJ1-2	ASSRGQDAFFYGYT
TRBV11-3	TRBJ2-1	ASSLGDRAYNEQF
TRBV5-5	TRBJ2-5	ASSLSTSGGAYRETQY
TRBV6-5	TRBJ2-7	ASSPARSSYEQY
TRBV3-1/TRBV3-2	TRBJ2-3	ASSLTRTSGSGRGTDTQY
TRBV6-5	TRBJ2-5	ASSRGDRGSQY
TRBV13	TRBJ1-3	ASSLVAVSGNTIY
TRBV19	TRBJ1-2	ASSIMDTNYGYT
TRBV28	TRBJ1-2	ASSTSQGGYT
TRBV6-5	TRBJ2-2	ASSYWATATGELF
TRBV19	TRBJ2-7	ASSSARGLSYEQY
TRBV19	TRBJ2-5	ASSRQIRETQY
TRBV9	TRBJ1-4	ASSVGASTGGGGEKLF
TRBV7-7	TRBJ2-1	ASSQDRANEQF
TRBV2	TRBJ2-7	ASGRGIMSYEQY
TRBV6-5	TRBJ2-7	ASRLLRTNYEQY
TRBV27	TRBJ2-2	ASSLRTLFGGGNTGELF
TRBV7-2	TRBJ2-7	ASSWRTGSYEQY
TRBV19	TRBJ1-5	ASRLDREGPQH
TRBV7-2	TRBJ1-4	ASSLAWGVGEKLF
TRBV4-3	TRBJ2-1	ASSLRGGAGEQF
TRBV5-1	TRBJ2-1	ASRRRQGGEQF
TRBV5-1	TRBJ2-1	ASSSRAGVRNEQF
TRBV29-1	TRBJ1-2	SVEEDSYYGYT
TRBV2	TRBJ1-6	ASRYDRSYNSPLH
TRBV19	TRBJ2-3	ASSISGQGVSDTQY
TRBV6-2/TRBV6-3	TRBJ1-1	ASSSLRLENTEAF
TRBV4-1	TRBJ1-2	ASSDTPRQGYGYT
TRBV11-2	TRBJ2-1	ASGQTFSYNEQF
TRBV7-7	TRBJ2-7	ASSLEAGYEQY
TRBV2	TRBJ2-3	ASSGLDTQY
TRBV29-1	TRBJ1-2	SVWTDYVGYT
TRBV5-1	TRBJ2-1	ASSAGAYEQF
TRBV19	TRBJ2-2	ASSVQAPGELF
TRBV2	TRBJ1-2	ASRAYGTVYGYT
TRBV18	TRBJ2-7	ASSPGQSPFSYEQY
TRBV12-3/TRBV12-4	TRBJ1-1	ASSLRESTEAF
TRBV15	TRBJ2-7	ATRPGRGYFYEQY
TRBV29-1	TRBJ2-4	SVERKNIQY
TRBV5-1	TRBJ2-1	ASSLKDRVSLAAYNEQF
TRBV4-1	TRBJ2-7	ASSLRQASYEQY
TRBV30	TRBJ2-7	AWSVGGYEQY
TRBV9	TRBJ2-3	ASSTRGGRLTDTQY
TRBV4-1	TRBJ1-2	ASSQDWMGGYGYT